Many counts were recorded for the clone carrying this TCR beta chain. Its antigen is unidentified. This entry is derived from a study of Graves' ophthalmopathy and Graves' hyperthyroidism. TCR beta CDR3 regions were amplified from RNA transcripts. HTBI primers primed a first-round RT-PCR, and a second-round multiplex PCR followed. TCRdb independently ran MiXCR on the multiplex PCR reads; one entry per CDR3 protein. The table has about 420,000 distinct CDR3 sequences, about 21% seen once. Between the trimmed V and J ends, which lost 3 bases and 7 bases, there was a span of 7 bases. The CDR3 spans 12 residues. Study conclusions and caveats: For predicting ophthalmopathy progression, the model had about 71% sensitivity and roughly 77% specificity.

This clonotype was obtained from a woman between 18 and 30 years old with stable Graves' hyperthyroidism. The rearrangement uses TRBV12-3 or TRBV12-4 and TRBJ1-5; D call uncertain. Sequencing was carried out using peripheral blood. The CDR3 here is CASSFGPQPQHF. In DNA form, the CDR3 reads TGTGCCAGCAGTTTCGGTCCACAGCCCCAGCATTTT.